The present T cell receptor beta chain was sequenced within a study of PD-L1 blockade in urothelial cancer. Study in general: In the mid-2010s, patients got going on atezolizumab, taking 1,200 mg intravenously every 3 weeks. About 90% of the roughly 29 patients were men who had bladder-origin urothelial cancer. Median T cell yield per blood sample was around 130,000 cells. The study, taken as a whole, reports: Survival was better when pretreatment blood TCR clonality fell below the median.

Specified time point: peripheral blood 6 weeks after treatment start. Looked up from germline, CDR1 is SQVTM and CDR2 is ANQGSEA. V lost 7 bases, J lost 5 bases, and 3 bases stayed unmatched. The length of the CDR3 is 12 residues. Assay used: immunoSEQ multiplex PCR; TCRdb lists only in-frame clones, some missing. The table shows around 110,000 clones, with approximately 90% occurring only once. A remark on this clone: Its antigen remains unknown.

This TCR was recovered from a man aged 55 to 70 with urothelial cancer. The V gene is TRBV29-1, the J gene TRBJ2-5; TRBD2 matches 11 bases. The sample was PBMCs, taken around atezolizumab (anti-PD-L1) treatment. The CDR3 spells CSELAGVETQYF. For the CDR3, the DNA is TGCAGCGAACTAGCGGGAGTGGAGACCCAGTACTTC.